This entry lists 23 T cell receptor beta chains sequenced from one sample in a study of cytomegalovirus exposure and HLA in healthy donors. Primers: 60 Vbeta forward and 13 Jbeta reverse. Data came from immunoSEQ multiplex PCR; TCRdb stores just in-frame clones and leaves some out. The data contain some 88,000 clones, roughly 71% of them singletons. Source material: PBMCs. Receptors were obtained from a woman in her late teens or twenties in good health and CMV-seropositive.

This clone was found a few times. This rearrangement joins TRBV19 to TRBJ1-2; possibly TRBD1 for D (6 bases). Trimming pared 5 bases from V and 1 base from J, leaving 17 bases between. Germline values: CDR1 LNHDA, CDR2 SQIVND (reference sequence). The CDR3 runs 16 residues. CDR3 protein: CASSFFAGGHNYGYTF. The CDR3 nucleotides are TGTGCCAGTAGTTTCTTCGCGGGGGGGCATAACTATGGCTACACCTTC.

This clone turned up a few times. The V and J genes are TRBV21-1 and TRBJ1-1; the table's TRBD1 call for D was not verified on the DNA. TRBV21-1 is an annotated pseudogene. The length of the CDR3 is 13 residues. In nucleotides, the CDR3 is TGTGCCAGCAGCGGGGGACAGAACACTGAAGCTTTCTTT. Residues: CASSGGQNTEAFF.

The rearrangement joins TRBV29-1 to TRBJ2-5; D might be TRBD2 (5 bases). CDR3 length: 13 amino acids. Germline V gene data show CDR1 as SQVTM and CDR2 as ANQGSEA. V lost 2 bases to trimming and J lost 4 bases, with 11 bases between them. CDR3 region: CSVELEGPETQYF. CDR3 in DNA: TGCAGCGTTGAACTCGAGGGCCCAGAGACCCAGTACTTC.

The chain joins TRBV27 to TRBJ1-6; perhaps TRBD1 as D (5 bases). V was trimmed by 3 bases and J by 8 bases, leaving 14 bases between them. Germline assignment: CDR1 MNHEY and CDR2 SMNVEV (reference sequence). The length of the CDR3 is 15 residues. This chain's CDR3 is CASSFQGTRYSPLHF. Written as DNA, the CDR3 is TGTGCCAGCAGTTTTCAGGGAACAAGGTATTCACCCCTCCACTTT.

This rearrangement joins TRBV30 to TRBJ2-7, with 9 positions matching TRBD2. The germline V gene encodes CDR1 GTSNPN and CDR2 SVGIG (reference sequence). The CDR3 runs to 14 residues. J was trimmed by 2 bases and V by 1 base; bases with no gene match: 3. The CDR3 protein is CAWSEASGAYEQYF. The DNA for the CDR3 is TGTGCCTGGAGTGAGGCTAGCGGGGCCTACGAGCAGTACTTC.

The sample holds a few counts of this clone. The J gene is TRBJ2-5, the V gene TRBV5-8; 8 positions agree with TRBD1. The J call is doubtful: the DNA matches TRBJ2-7 better. The germline CDR1 and CDR2 sequences are SGHTS and YDEGEE. The CDR3 consists of 15 residues. The CDR3 region has the DNA TGTGCCAGCAGCTTCGGACAGGGAGGTGGGTACGAGCAGTACTTC. Amino acids: CASSFGQGGGYEQYF.

This clone came up a few times. The chain uses TRBV4-3 and TRBJ2-2; TRBD2 aligns across 9 bases. This CDR3 spans 16 amino acids. Germline-derived CDR1 and CDR2 are LGHNA and YSLEER. V shed 2 bases and J 6 bases; nucleotides not matched to a gene: 7. Here the CDR3 reads CASSQFGGRAAGELFF. For the CDR3, the DNA is TGCGCCAGCAGCCAATTCGGCGGGAGGGCCGCCGGGGAGCTGTTTTTT.

The chain employs TRBV28 and TRBJ2-3; D may be TRBD1 (5 bases). V was pared by 2 bases and J by 3 bases, with 12 bases between. Germline-derived CDR1 and CDR2 are MDHEN and SYDVKM. This CDR3 is built from 15 residues. CDR3 in amino acids: CASSLRKQVTDTQYF. The CDR3 bases are TGTGCCAGCAGTTTAAGAAAACAGGTTACAGATACGCAGTATTTT.

This clone was counted a few times. The rearrangement links TRBV29-1 to TRBJ2-7; 7 nucleotides match TRBD1. The V gene's germline CDR1 is SQVTM and CDR2 ANQGSEA. The CDR3 totals 13 residues. V lost 8 bases and J lost 6; bases outside the gene matches: 13. DNA for the CDR3: TGCAGCTACTCGAACAGGGGCCGGGGCGAGCAGTACTTC. It codes for CSYSNRGRGEQYF.

J is TRBJ2-5 and V is TRBV14; 7 bases are shared with TRBD2. The CDR3 is 15 residues long. Germline CDR1 and CDR2: SGHDN and FVKESK. V shed 2 bases and J 3 bases; nucleotides not matched to a gene: 6. CDR3 loop: CASSQWGGTKETQYF. For the CDR3, the DNA is TGTGCCAGCAGCCAATGGGGGGGAACCAAAGAGACCCAGTACTTC. The variable domain in full, completed from reference TRBV14 and TRBJ2-5, reads EAGVTQFPSHSVIEKGQTVTLRCDPISGHDNLYWYRRVMGKEIKFLLHFVKESKQDESGMPNNRFLAERTGGTYSTLKVQPAELEDSGVYFCASSQWGGTKETQYFGPGTRLLVL.

V and J are TRBV19 and TRBJ2-1, with TRBD2 identical over 13 bases. The CDR3 has 17 residues. The germline gives CDR1 LNHDA, CDR2 SQIVND (reference sequence). J gave up 6 bases and V 4 bases, and 9 bases lay outside the gene matches. The CDR3 region has the DNA TGTGCCAGTAGTAGCAGGGGTGGGACTAGCGGGACCAATGAGCAGTTCTTC. Amino acid sequence: CASSSRGGTSGTNEQFF.

The chain joins TRBV29-1 to TRBJ1-4; D is perhaps TRBD1 (5 bases). Germline V lookup: CDR1 SQVTM, CDR2 ANQGSEA. V lost 6 bases and J 16 bases, leaving 18 bases between the germline ends. The CDR3 loop spans 11 amino acids. The CDR3 nucleotides are TGCAGCGTGGGTCAGGGTCCTAGGGGGTTTTTT. This translates into CSVGQGPRGFF.

The chain is built from TRBV29-1 and TRBJ2-7, with D perhaps matching TRBD1 (5 bases). CDR1 is SQVTM, CDR2 ANQGSEA, per germline. This CDR3 has 14 residues. V was clipped by 2 bases and J by 0 bases, with 11 bases between them. Here the CDR3 reads CSVEKTAVSYEQYF. The CDR3 DNA follows: TGCAGCGTTGAAAAGACAGCCGTCTCCTACGAGCAGTACTTC.

This rearrangement joins TRBV7-2 to TRBJ1-3, with D possibly being TRBD1 (5 bases). The germline CDR1 and CDR2 sequences are SGHTA and FQGNSA. The germline V and J ends were trimmed by 1 base and 4 bases, with 17 bases remaining between them. The CDR3 is made up of 17 amino acids. CDR3 residues: CASSLGLRRVDGNTIYF. As DNA, the CDR3 is TGTGCCAGCAGCTTAGGGCTGCGCAGGGTGGACGGAAACACCATATATTTT.

The V and J genes are TRBV15 and TRBJ2-7, with 8 bases fitting TRBD2. The germline V gene encodes CDR1 LNHNV and CDR2 YYDKDF (reference sequence). V lost 3 bases, J lost 7 bases, and 11 bases stayed unmatched. The CDR3 loop spans 15 amino acids. DNA for the CDR3: TGTGCCACCAGCAGTTCGGCGGGGGGAAGAGGAGAGCAGTACTTC. It specifies CATSSSAGGRGEQYF.

The chain is built from TRBV5-4 and TRBJ2-7, with TRBD1 matching over 7 bases. CDR1 and CDR2 from the germline V gene are SGHNT and YYREEE (reference sequence). The length of the CDR3 is 13 residues. Trimming removed 3 bases from V and 3 bases from J; junction bases left unmatched: 3. The CDR3 protein is CASSSGTVYEQYF. The CDR3 DNA follows: TGTGCCAGCAGCTCCGGGACAGTCTACGAGCAGTACTTC.

The chain recombines TRBV27 with TRBJ1-3, with D tentatively TRBD1 (5 bases). This CDR3 contains 18 residues. The V and J ends lost 0 bases and 0 bases respectively, with 15 bases between them. From germline, CDR1 is MNHEY and CDR2 SMNVEV (reference sequence). CDR3 loop: CASSLSLPGLSSGNTIYF. The CDR3 coding sequence is TGTGCCAGCAGTTTATCACTACCGGGACTCAGCTCTGGAAACACCATATATTTT.

A few counts support this clone. The chain has TRBV2 and TRBJ2-3; D might be TRBD1 (5 bases). V dropped 8 bases and J dropped 2 bases, with 8 bases sitting between them. This CDR3 is 12 amino acids long. Germline loops: CDR1 SNHLY, CDR2 FYNNEI. CDR3: CASWTSTDTQYF. CDR3 bases: TGTGCCAGCTGGACATCCACAGATACGCAGTATTTT. Filled out from reference TRBV2 and TRBJ2-3, the complete variable domain reads EPEVTQTPSHQVTQMGQEVILRCVPISNHLYFYWYRQILGQKVEFLVSFYNNEISEKSEIFDDQFSVERPDGSNFTLKIRSTKLEDSAMYFCASWTSTDTQYFGPGTRLTVL.

The rearrangement joins TRBV5-1 to TRBJ2-5; 12 bases map to TRBD1. Germline CDR1 is SGHRS and CDR2 is YFSETQ. The trim removed 3 bases at V and 4 bases at J, leaving 4 bases unmatched. The CDR3 runs to 15 residues. Here the CDR3 reads CASSWDRGQGETQYF. The CDR3 DNA is TGCGCCAGCAGCTGGGACAGGGGGCAGGGAGAGACCCAGTACTTC.

The chain combines TRBV25-1 with TRBJ1-2; possibly TRBD1 for D (6 bases). Deletions cut 2 bases from V and 7 bases from J, with 11 bases between. Germline assignment: CDR1 MGHDK and CDR2 SYGVNS. This CDR3 has 13 amino acids. CDR3 sequence reads: CASSEAGGTGYTF. In nucleotides, the CDR3 is TGTGCCAGCAGTGAAGCGGGGGGCACTGGCTACACCTTC.

The chain is built from TRBV7-9 and TRBJ1-6; D is unclear. Looked up from germline, CDR1 is SEHNR and CDR2 is FQNEAQ (reference sequence). This CDR3 has 15 amino acids. V was cut by 3 bases and J by 9 bases, with 15 bases left in between. The CDR3 nucleotides read TGTGCCAGCAGCTTGGGAGGGTCGGCGGGTTCACCCCTCCACTTT. It translates to CASSLGGSAGSPLHF.

The V gene is TRBV28, the J gene TRBJ1-5; 9 nucleotides match TRBD1. The junction had 12 bases not matched to a gene; V was cut back by 5 bases and J by 1 base. The CDR3 extends over 18 amino acids. Germline CDR1 reads MDHEN; CDR2 reads SYDVKM. The CDR3 nucleotides read TGTGCCAGCAGTCGTCCGGGACAGGGAATAGGAAGCAATCAGCCCCAGCATTTT. Its protein is CASSRPGQGIGSNQPQHF.

The chain links TRBV19 to TRBJ1-5, with D perhaps matching TRBD1 (6 bases). Deletions cut 7 bases from V and 6 bases from J, with 13 bases between. Looked up from germline, CDR1 is LNHDA and CDR2 is SQIVND (reference sequence). The CDR3 sequence is 13 residues long. The CDR3 DNA sequence: TGTGCCAGTACCCTAGGACAGATTCAGCCCCAGCATTTT. Translation: CASTLGQIQPQHF.